This TCR beta chain is from a study of CD8+CD57+ T cells in acquired aplastic anemia. V shed 2 bases, J shed 3 bases, and the junction held 15 bases outside the gene matches. CDR1 is SQVTM, CDR2 ANQGSEA, per germline. This CDR3 spans 18 amino acids. Study observations and caveats: Patients shared some 29 CD8+ CDR3 sequences with controls. Patients versus controls showed no significant CD8+ Simpson's diversity difference.

Genomic DNA acted as the template from which TCR beta VDJ combination and CDR3 sequence profiling were carried out. MiXCR was run by TCRdb on the reads, yielding one entry per CDR3 protein. The data hold 400,000 to 600,000 distinct CDR3 sequences, with less than 35% observed a single time. Before being chosen for sequencing, patients had shown CD8+CD57+ cell expansion by flow cytometry. Everyone among the patients had severe acquired aplastic anemia. Therapy had not been given to patients before blood sampling. A note on this clonotype: Its specificity is not known.

V is TRBV29-1 and J is TRBJ1-2; 10 positions match TRBD1. This receptor was taken from a human donor with aplastic anemia. The specimen was sorted CD4+, CD8+, or CD8+CD57+ T cells (not recorded which) from PBMCs. The CDR3 sequence: CSVETPTWDRGVHYGYTF. CDR3 DNA: TGCAGCGTTGAAACTCCCACGTGGGACAGGGGAGTACACTATGGCTACACCTTC. Looking up the rest from reference TRBV29-1 and TRBJ1-2 gives the full variable domain: SAVISQKPSRDICQRGTSLTIQCQVDSQVTMMFWYRQQPGQSLTLIATANQGSEATYESGFVIDKFPISRPNLTFSTLTVSNMSPEDSSIYLCSVETPTWDRGVHYGYTFGSGTRLTVV.